The 9 T cell receptor beta chains presented below share a single source sample, sequenced in a study of blood T cell repertoires in COVID-19. TCRdb keeps only in-frame clones here, not all; method: immunoSEQ multiplex PCR. Among 170,000 or so clones, 70% to 90% were seen once, and the ten largest hold 0.58%. Sequencing used peripheral blood. These receptors were obtained from a man aged 60 to 69 with COVID-19, enrolled during active disease.

The CDR3 coding sequence is TGCGCCAGCAGCTCGAGGCCCGGGACAGCCAGCTCCTATAATTCACCCCTCCACTTT. This gives the protein CASSSRPGTASSYNSPLHF. The J gene is TRBJ1-6, the V gene TRBV5-1; 7 bases map to TRBD1. Germline trimming cut 3 bases from V and 0 bases from J; bases unmatched to any gene: 12. CDR3 size: 19 residues. The germline CDR1 and CDR2 sequences are SGHRS and YFSETQ.

This clone was recorded only once. The genes are TRBV28 and TRBJ1-5; D may be TRBD1 (5 bases). CDR3 length equals 12 residues. Trimming removed 11 bases at V and 4 bases at J, with 12 bases between. CDR1 is MDHEN, CDR2 SYDVKM, per germline. The CDR3 DNA reads as TGTGCCGGGGGGGGTTTAAATCAGCCCCAGCATTTT. Its protein product is CAGGGLNQPQHF. The variable domain in full, with the rest retrieved from reference TRBV28 and TRBJ1-5, is DVKVTQSSRYLVKRTGEKVFLECVQDMDHENMFWYRQDPGLGLRLIYFSYDVKMKEKGDIPEGYSVSREKKERFSLILESASTNQTSMYLCAGGGLNQPQHFGDGTRLSIL.

The chain has TRBV7-9 and TRBJ2-2, with 9 positions matching TRBD1. V was clipped by 3 bases and J by 3 bases; unmatched bases: 2. The CDR3 loop spans 15 amino acids. Germline CDR1 reads SEHNR; CDR2 reads FQNEAQ (reference sequence). The DNA of the CDR3 is TGTGCCAGCAGCTTTACAGGGGGCTACACCGGGGAGCTGTTTTTT. It encodes CASSFTGGYTGELFF.

This rearrangement joins TRBV3-1 (or the pseudogene TRBV3-2) to TRBJ1-3; D call uncertain. From germline, CDR1 is LGHDT and CDR2 YNNKEL (reference sequence). Trimming removed 1 base from V and 2 bases from J, with 12 bases in between. This CDR3 has 16 residues. The CDR3 loop is CASSQVRQLAGNTIYF. DNA of the CDR3: TGTGCCAGCAGCCAAGTCAGGCAGTTAGCTGGAAACACCATATATTTT.

The CDR3 sequence is CAIRPAGGAEGYTF. CDR3 in DNA: TGTGCCATCAGGCCGGCGGGGGGCGCAGAGGGCTACACCTTC. The chain couples TRBV10-3 to TRBJ1-2, with a tentative D call TRBD1 (6 bases). The germline V gene has CDR1 ENHRY and CDR2 SYGVKD. The V gene lost 6 bases and the J gene lost 8 bases, with 19 bases spanning the gap. The CDR3 loop spans 14 amino acids.

This clone was seen a handful of times. V is TRBV7-2 and J is TRBJ1-2, with 7 bases matching TRBD1. This CDR3 contains 14 residues. Trimming at V came to 2 bases and at J to 4 bases, leaving 4 bases not matched to a gene. Germline V gene sequence: CDR1 SGHTA, CDR2 FQGNSA. This CDR3 is CASSLKGAGYGYTF. The CDR3 region has the DNA TGTGCCAGCAGCTTAAAGGGGGCTGGCTATGGCTACACCTTC.

The chain carries TRBV6-5 and TRBJ2-1, with TRBD2 as a possible D gene (6 bases). The CDR3 runs 15 residues. V lost 4 bases and J lost 4, with 14 bases in between. Germline V gene sequence: CDR1 MNHEY, CDR2 SVGAGI. The CDR3 nucleotides are TGTGCCAGCAGTTCCGGGGGAGTATTGTACAATGAGCAGTTCTTC. It is translated as CASSSGGVLYNEQFF.

The CDR3 DNA sequence: TGTGCCAGCGAACCGACTAGCGGGACCTACGAGCAGTACTTC. Residues: CASEPTSGTYEQYF. The rearrangement joins TRBV2 to TRBJ2-7, with TRBD2 matching 11 bases. CDR1 is SNHLY, CDR2 FYNNEI, per germline. Trimming at V came to 8 bases and at J to 2 bases, leaving 5 bases not matched to a gene. The CDR3 runs 14 residues.

The genes are TRBV14 and TRBJ1-2, with TRBD1 matching over 12 bases. The CDR3 contains 15 residues. V lost 1 base to trimming and J lost 8 bases; unmatched junction nucleotides: 5. The germline V gene encodes CDR1 SGHDN and CDR2 FVKESK. The DNA of the CDR3 is TGTGCCAGCAGCCAAGGGGGACAGGGGGCTGGAGGCTACACCTTC. It codes for CASSQGGQGAGGYTF.